Many counts were recorded for the clone carrying this T cell receptor (beta chain). Its antigen is as yet unknown. This sample is drawn from a study of T cells in Graves' hyperthyroidism and ophthalmopathy. Study-level points and caveats: The model forecast ophthalmopathy, anticipating it by a median approximately 6.1 months before onset. Blood also carried most thyroid clonotypes expanded above 0.001.

RNA transcripts were the template for amplifying TCR beta CDR3 regions. The study used the HTBI primer set for a first-round RT-PCR of the TCR CDR3. TCRdb ran MiXCR on the multiplex PCR reads and lists one entry per CDR3 protein. Found here are about 53,000 distinct CDR3 sequences, roughly 50% of them singletons; the top ten hold roughly 12%. Clinical symptoms, serum thyroxine, TRAb, thyroid ultrasound and orbital computed tomography established diagnosis. J was trimmed by 4 bases and V by 4 bases; bases with no gene match: 13. Germline V gene data show CDR1 as MNHEY and CDR2 as SMNVEV (reference sequence). The CDR3 has 16 residues.

Sequencing input: blood. This chain joins TRBV27 and TRBJ2-7; 7 positions agree with TRBD1. This TCR was recovered from a woman in her twenties or thirties with Graves' ophthalmopathy. CDR3 sequence: CASSSLIRGTGYEQYF. As DNA, the CDR3 is TGTGCCAGCAGTTCACTAATCAGGGGGACGGGATACGAGCAGTACTTC.